This T cell receptor beta chain was obtained from a study of OX40 agonist ivuxolimab in advanced cancers. Study results and caveats: Low levels of normalized T-cell clonal expansion also appeared in some nonresponders. Researchers did not establish what antigens the expanded peripheral T cells target. Expanded clones tended on average to be more numerous among CD8+ T cells than CD4+.

Sequencing used immunoSEQ multiplex PCR; TCRdb keeps in-frame clones, though not all of them. The sample holds some 40,000 clones; over 80% are singletons and the top ten take roughly 30%. The CDR3 totals 14 residues. The germline V gene has CDR1 SGHKS and CDR2 YYEKEE (reference sequence). Trimming took off 4 bases at V and 6 bases at J, with 17 bases between the two ends. Worth noting for this clone: Its antigen is not identified.

V gene TRBV5-5 combines with J gene TRBJ2-7, with D perhaps TRBD1 or TRBD2 (6 bases each). The sequenced sample was CD4+ or CD8+ T cells sorted from blood, obtained in a trial of the OX40 agonist ivuxolimab. The sequence came from an adult with an advanced solid tumor such as melanoma, head and neck, liver or kidney cancer. The DNA for the CDR3 is TGTGCCAGCAGCGGGGGGCTCGGGCCCGGCGAGCAGTACTTC. The encoded protein is CASSGGLGPGEQYF.